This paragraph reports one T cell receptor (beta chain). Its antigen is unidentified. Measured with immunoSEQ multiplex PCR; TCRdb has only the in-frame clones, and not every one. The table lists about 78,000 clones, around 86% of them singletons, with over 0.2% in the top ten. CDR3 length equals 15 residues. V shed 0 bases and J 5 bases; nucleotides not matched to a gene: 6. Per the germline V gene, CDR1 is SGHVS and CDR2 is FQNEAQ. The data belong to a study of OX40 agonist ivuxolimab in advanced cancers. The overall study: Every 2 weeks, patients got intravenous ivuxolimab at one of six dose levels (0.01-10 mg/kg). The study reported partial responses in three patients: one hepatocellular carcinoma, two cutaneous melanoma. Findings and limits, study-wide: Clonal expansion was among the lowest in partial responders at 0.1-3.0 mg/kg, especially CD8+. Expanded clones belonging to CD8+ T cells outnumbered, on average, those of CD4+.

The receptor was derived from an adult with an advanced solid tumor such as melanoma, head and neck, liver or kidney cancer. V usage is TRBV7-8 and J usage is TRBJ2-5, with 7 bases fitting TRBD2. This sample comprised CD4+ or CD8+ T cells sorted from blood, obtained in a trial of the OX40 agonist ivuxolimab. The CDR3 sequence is CASSLAAGVMETQYF. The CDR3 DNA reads TGTGCCAGCAGCTTAGCGGCGGGAGTAATGGAGACCCAGTACTTC.